This TCR beta chain was sequenced during a study of blood T cell repertoires in COVID-19. Study-level background: The United States, Italy and Spain supplied acute and convalescent COVID-19 samples.

Original handling: Reference gene primers were amplified, and this amplification served to estimate nucleated cell counts. Produced via immunoSEQ multiplex PCR; TCRdb's table is partial and in-frame only. That table supplies the V and J calls and clone size; D and trimming were determined from the DNA. Of roughly 150,000 clones in the sample, about 89% were seen once. Per germline, CDR1 LNHDA and CDR2 SQIVND (reference sequence). The V and J ends lost 6 bases and 4 bases, in that order; junction bases with no gene match: 11. The CDR3 loop spans 15 amino acids. The chain recombines TRBV19 with TRBJ1-2; 7 nucleotides match TRBD1. The clonotype was recovered from an elderly man with acute or convalescent COVID-19. Input material: peripheral blood. The DNA for the CDR3 is TGTGCCAGTAGGACCTTTGGACAGGACAGCTATGGCTACACCTTC. Amino acids: CASRTFGQDSYGYTF.